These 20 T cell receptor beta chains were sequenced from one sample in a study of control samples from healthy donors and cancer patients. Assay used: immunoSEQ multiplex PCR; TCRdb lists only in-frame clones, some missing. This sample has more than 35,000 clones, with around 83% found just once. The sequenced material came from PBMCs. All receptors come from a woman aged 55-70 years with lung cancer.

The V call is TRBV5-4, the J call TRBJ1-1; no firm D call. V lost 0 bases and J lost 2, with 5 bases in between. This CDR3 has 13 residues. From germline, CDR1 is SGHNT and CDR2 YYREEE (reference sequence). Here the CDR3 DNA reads TGTGCCAGCAGCTTGGCCAGAAACACTGAAGCTTTCTTT. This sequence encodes CASSLARNTEAFF.

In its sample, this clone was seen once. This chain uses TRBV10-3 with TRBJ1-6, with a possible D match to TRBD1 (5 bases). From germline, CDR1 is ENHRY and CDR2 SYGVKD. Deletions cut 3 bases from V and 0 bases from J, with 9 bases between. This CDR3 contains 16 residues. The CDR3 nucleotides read TGTGCCATCAGTGACGGGGGGGGCTCCTATAATTCACCCCTCCACTTT. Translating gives CAISDGGGSYNSPLHF.

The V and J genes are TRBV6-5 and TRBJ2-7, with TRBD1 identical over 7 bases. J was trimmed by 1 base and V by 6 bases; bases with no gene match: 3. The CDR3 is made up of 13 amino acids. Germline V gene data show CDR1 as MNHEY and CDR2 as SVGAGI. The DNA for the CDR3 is TGTGCCAGCAGACCGGGACAGTCCTACGAGCAGTACTTC. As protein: CASRPGQSYEQYF.

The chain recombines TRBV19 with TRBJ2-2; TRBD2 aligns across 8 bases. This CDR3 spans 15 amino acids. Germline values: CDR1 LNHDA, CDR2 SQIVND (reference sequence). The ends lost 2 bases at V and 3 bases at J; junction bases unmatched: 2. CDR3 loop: CASSITSGYTGELFF. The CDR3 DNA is TGTGCCAGTAGTATAACTAGCGGATACACCGGGGAGCTGTTTTTT.

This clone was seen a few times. The CDR3, as DNA: TGTGCCAGCAGCGCCGACGCGTTAGACACAGATACGCAGTATTTT. Protein sequence: CASSADALDTDTQYF. The V and J genes are TRBV9 and TRBJ2-3; D is undetermined. The CDR3 is 15 residues long. Looked up from germline, CDR1 is SGDLS and CDR2 is YYNGEE. Trimming removed 3 bases from V and 2 bases from J, with 13 bases in between.

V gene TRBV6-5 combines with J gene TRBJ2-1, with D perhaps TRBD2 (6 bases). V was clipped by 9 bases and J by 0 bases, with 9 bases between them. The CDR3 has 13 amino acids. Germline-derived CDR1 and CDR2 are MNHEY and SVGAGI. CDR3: CASRGDSYNEQFF. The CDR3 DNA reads TGTGCCAGTCGCGGGGACTCCTACAATGAGCAGTTCTTC.

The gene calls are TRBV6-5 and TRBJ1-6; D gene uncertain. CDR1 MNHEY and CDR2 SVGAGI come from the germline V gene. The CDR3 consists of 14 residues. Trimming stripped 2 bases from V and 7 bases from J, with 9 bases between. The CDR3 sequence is CASSYEGMNSPLHF. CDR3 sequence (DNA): TGTGCCAGCAGTTACGAAGGGATGAATTCACCCCTCCACTTT.

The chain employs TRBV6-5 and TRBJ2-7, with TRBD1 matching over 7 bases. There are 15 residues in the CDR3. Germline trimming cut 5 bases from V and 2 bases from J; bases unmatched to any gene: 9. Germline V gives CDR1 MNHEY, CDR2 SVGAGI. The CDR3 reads CASSPGWDSPYEQYF. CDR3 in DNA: TGTGCCAGCAGTCCTGGTTGGGACAGTCCCTACGAGCAGTACTTC.

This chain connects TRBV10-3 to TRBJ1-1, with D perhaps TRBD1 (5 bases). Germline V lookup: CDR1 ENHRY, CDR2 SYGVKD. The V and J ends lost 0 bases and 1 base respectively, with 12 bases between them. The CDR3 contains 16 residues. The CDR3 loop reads CAISESLEGTNTEAFF. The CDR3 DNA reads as TGTGCCATCAGTGAGTCCCTAGAGGGGACGAACACTGAAGCTTTCTTT.

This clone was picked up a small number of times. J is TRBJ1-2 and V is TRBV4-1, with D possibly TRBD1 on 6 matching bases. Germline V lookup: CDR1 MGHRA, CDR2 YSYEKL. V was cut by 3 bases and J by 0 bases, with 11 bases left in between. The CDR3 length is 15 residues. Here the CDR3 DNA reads TGCGCCAGCAGCCAGATACAGGGAGCTAACTATGGCTACACCTTC. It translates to CASSQIQGANYGYTF.

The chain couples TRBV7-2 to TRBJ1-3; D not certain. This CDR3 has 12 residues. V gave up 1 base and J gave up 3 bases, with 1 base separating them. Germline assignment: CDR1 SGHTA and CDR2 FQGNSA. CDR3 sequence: CASSLGGNTIYF. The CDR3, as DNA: TGTGCCAGCAGCTTAGGTGGAAACACCATATATTTT.

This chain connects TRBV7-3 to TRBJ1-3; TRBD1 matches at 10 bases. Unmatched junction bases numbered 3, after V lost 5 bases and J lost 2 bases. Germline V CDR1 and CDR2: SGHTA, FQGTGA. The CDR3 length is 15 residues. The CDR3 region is CASSRDRGPGNTIYF. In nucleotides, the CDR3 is TGTGCCAGCAGCCGCGACAGGGGGCCTGGAAACACCATATATTTT.

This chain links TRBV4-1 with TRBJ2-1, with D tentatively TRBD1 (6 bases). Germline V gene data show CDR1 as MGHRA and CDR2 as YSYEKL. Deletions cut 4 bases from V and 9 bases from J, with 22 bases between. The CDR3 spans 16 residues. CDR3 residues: CASSPDRPRRLGEQFF. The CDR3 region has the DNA TGCGCCAGCAGCCCAGACAGGCCACGGCGGTTGGGTGAGCAGTTCTTC.

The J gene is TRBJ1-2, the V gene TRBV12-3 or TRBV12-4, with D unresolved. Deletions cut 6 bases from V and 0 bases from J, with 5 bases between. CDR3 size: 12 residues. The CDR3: CASSQANYGYTF. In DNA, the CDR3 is TGTGCCAGCAGCCAAGCTAACTATGGCTACACCTTC.

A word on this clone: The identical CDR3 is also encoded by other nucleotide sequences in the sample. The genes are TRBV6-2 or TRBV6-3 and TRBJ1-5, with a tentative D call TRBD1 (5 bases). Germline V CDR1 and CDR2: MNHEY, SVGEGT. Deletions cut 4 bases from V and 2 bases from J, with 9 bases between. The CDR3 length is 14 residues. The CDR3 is CASSWGEGNQPQHF. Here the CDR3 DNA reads TGTGCCAGCAGTTGGGGGGAGGGCAATCAGCCCCAGCATTTT.

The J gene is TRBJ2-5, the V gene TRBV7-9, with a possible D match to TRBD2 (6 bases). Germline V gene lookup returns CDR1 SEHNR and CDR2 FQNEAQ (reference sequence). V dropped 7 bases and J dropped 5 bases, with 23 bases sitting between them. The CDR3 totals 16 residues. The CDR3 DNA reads TGTGCCAGCACCCTTGGAGGGCGGTTAATGGAGGAGACCCAGTACTTC. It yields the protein CASTLGGRLMEETQYF. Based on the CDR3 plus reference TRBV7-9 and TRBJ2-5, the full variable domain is DTGVSQNPRHKITKRGQNVTFRCDPISEHNRLYWYRQTLGQGPEFLTYFQNEAQLEKSRLLSDRFSAERPKGSFSTLEIQRTEQGDSAMYLCASTLGGRLMEETQYFGPGTRLLVL.

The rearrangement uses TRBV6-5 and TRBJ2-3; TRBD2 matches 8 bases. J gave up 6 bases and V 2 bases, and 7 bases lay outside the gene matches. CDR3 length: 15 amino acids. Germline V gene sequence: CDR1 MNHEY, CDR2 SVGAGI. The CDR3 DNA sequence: TGTGCCAGCAGTTACGCGGGGGGCTCTTCGGATACGCAGTATTTT. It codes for CASSYAGGSSDTQYF.

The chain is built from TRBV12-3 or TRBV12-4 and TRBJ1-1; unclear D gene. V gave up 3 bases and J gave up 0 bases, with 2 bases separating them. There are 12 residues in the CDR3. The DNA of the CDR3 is TGTGCCAGCAGTTTGGTGAACACTGAAGCTTTCTTT. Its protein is CASSLVNTEAFF.

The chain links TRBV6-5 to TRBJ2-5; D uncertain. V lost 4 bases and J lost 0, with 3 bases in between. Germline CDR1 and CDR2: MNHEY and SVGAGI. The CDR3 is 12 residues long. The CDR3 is CASSLDQETQYF. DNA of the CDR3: TGTGCCAGCAGTTTAGACCAAGAGACCCAGTACTTC.

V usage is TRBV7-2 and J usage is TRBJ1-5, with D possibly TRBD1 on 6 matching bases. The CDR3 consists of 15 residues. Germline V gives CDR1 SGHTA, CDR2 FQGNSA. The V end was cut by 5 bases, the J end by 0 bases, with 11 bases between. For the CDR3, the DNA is TGTGCCAGCAGCCTCGACAGGAATAGCAATCAGCCCCAGCATTTT. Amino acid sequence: CASSLDRNSNQPQHF.